This TCR beta chain was identified in a study of OX40 agonist ivuxolimab in advanced cancers. At the level of the whole study: Ivuxolimab, which targeted the costimulatory receptor OX40 (CD134), was an agonistic, fully human IgG2 monoclonal antibody. Intravenous ivuxolimab was administered to patients every 2 weeks at six dose levels: 0.01, 0.1, 0.3, 1.5, 3 and 10 mg/kg. Of the approximately 50 dose-escalation patients, hepatocellular carcinoma was present in around 19, melanoma in roughly 15, renal cell carcinoma in 9 and head and neck cancer in 9. In the dose-escalation cohort, 82.7% of patients were male, and the mean age was approximately 60 years, with a range of 23 to 79. Patients were allowed to have had prior anti-PD-1, anti-PD-L1 or anti-CTLA-4 therapy, and 40% to 45% of the dose-escalation patients had been treated with checkpoint inhibitors. Partial responses occurred in three dose-escalation patients, of whom one had hepatocellular carcinoma and two had cutaneous melanoma. The point of sequencing TCRbeta in the periphery was to test whether ivuxolimab changed TCR sequence diversity and drove clonal T-cell expansion. The paper reports the monotherapy dose-escalation portion (N of about 51 patients) of the phase I ivuxolimab trial.

Turning to this clone: No cognate antigen has been identified for it. One end of the junction is discordant with germline, which a read error may explain.

What the study reported, not specific to this receptor: After ivuxolimab, expanded clones were on average more numerous among CD8+ T cells than among CD4+ T cells. In the 0.1-3.0 mg/kg groups, partial responders had among the lowest normalized peripheral clonal expansion, particularly in CD8+ T cells. Low levels of normalized T-cell clonal expansion were also seen in some patients who did not respond. At doses of 0.1 to 3.0 mg/kg, clonal expansion of both CD4+ and CD8+ blood T cells was observed from baseline to week 6. The antigen specificity of the peripheral T cells that underwent clonal expansion was not determined.

In the germline V gene (reference sequence), CDR1 corresponds to MNHEY and CDR2 to SMNVEV. The CDR3 has 16 amino acids, counting the end cysteine and phenylalanine. The retained sequence is limited to the CDR3, 48 bases, with the frame set at the first base. Patients with autoimmune disease history or receiving systemic immunosuppression were excluded from the trial. Peripheral blood for TCR sequencing was drawn from every dose cohort at baseline, at cycle 4 day 1 and at cycle 7 day 1. Samples came from an open-label, multicenter, first-in-human phase I dose-escalation trial of ivuxolimab. Adults with locally advanced or metastatic head and neck squamous cell, hepatocellular, melanoma or renal cell carcinoma were enrolled in the trial. Before TCR sequencing, CD4+ T cells and CD8+ T cells were sorted from peripheral blood as separate populations. To sequence the TCRbeta CDR3 region, genomic DNA was isolated from the sorted cells. The immunoSEQ Assay was used to sequence the TCRbeta CDR3 regions. In TCRdb, the immuneACCESS table is reduced to in-frame sequences with V and J assigned. These tables do not hold every clone; where another copy was compared, an unresolved V gene accounts for under half, and the others remain unexplained. Here the sample has 85,000 to 100,000 clones; 85% to 95% occur a single time. Around 0.25% of the sample is held by the ten biggest clonotypes.

Source: CD4+ or CD8+ T cells sorted from blood, taken in a trial of the OX40 agonist ivuxolimab. The chain is encoded by TRBV27 joined to TRBJ1-2, with the identity of the D gene unclear. The sequence derives from an adult with an advanced solid tumor such as melanoma, head and neck, liver or kidney cancer. This receptor carries the CDR3 CASSLSYSNINYGYTF. The DNA reads as follows: TGTGCCAGCAGTCTATCATACAGCAATATTAACTATGGCTACACCTTC.